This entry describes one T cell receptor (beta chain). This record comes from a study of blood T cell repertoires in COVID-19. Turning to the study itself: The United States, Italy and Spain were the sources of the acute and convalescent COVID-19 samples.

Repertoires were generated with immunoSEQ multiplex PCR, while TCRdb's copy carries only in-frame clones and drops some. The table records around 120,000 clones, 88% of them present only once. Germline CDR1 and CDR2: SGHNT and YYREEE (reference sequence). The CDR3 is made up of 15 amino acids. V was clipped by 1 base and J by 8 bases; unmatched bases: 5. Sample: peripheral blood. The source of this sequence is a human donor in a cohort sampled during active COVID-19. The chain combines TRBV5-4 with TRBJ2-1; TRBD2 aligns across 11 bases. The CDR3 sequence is CASSLYSGRADEQFF. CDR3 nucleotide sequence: TGTGCCAGCAGCTTGTATAGCGGGAGGGCGGATGAGCAGTTCTTC. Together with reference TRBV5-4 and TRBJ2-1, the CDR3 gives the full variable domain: ETGVTQSPTHLIKTRGQQVTLRCSSQSGHNTVSWYQQALGQGPQFIFQYYREEENGRGNFPPRFSGLQFPNYSSELNVNALELDDSALYLCASSLYSGRADEQFFGPGTRLTVL.